Below, 16 T cell receptor beta chains from the same sample are listed, as sequenced in a study of T cell responses to AZD1222 COVID-19 vaccine. Profiled with immunoSEQ multiplex PCR; TCRdb holds only in-frame clones, not every one. The sample lists more than 70,000 clones; 90% were seen once. The sample in question was peripheral blood, obtained 28 days after the second AZD1222 dose. The receptors originated from an adult who received the AZD1222 COVID-19 vaccine.

This chain links TRBV2 with TRBJ1-6; TRBD1 agrees at 7 bases. V shed 8 bases and J 0 bases; nucleotides not matched to a gene: 4. The germline gives CDR1 SNHLY, CDR2 FYNNEI. The CDR3 totals 15 residues. The CDR3 sequence: CASGDSSSYNSPLHF. In DNA form, the CDR3 reads TGTGCCAGCGGGGACAGCAGCTCCTATAATTCACCCCTCCACTTT.

The chain is built from TRBV12-3 or TRBV12-4 and TRBJ1-3, with D unclear. Trimming stripped 3 bases from V and 4 bases from J, with 4 bases between. The CDR3 sequence is 12 residues long. CDR3: CASSLEGNTIYF. The CDR3 region has the DNA TGTGCCAGCAGTTTGGAAGGAAACACCATATATTTT.

This chain uses TRBV5-1 with TRBJ2-5; D possibly corresponds to TRBD2 (5 bases). The CDR3 is 14 residues long. Germline CDR1 SGHRS, CDR2 YFSETQ. Trimming pared 1 base from V and 5 bases from J, leaving 12 bases between. The DNA of the CDR3 is TGCGCCAGCAGCTTGAAGAGGGATGGGGAGACCCAGTACTTC. It encodes CASSLKRDGETQYF.

The rearrangement uses TRBV10-3 and TRBJ2-7, with D possibly called TRBD1 or TRBD2 (7 bases each). The CDR3 extends over 15 amino acids. Germline CDR1 ENHRY, CDR2 SYGVKD. V gave up 7 bases and J gave up 3 bases, with 19 bases separating them. The CDR3 loop reads CAITSRGDSNYEQYF. The CDR3 DNA follows: TGTGCCATCACCTCCCGGGGGGACAGCAACTACGAGCAGTACTTC.

The genes are TRBV5-5 and TRBJ2-2, with 8 bases aligning to TRBD1. The CDR3 runs 15 residues. V shed 3 bases and J 4 bases; nucleotides not matched to a gene: 5. Germline-derived CDR1 and CDR2 are SGHKS and YYEKEE (reference sequence). For the CDR3, the DNA is TGTGCCAGCAGCTCGACAGGGGCGGGCACCGGGGAGCTGTTTTTT. Translated, it gives CASSSTGAGTGELFF.

The genes are TRBV6-5 and TRBJ1-2; perhaps TRBD1 as D (6 bases). CDR3 length: 13 amino acids. V was cut by 6 bases and J by 4 bases, with 12 bases left in between. Germline loops: CDR1 MNHEY, CDR2 SVGAGI. CDR3 nucleotides: TGTGCCAGCAGGGACGGACAGTTCTATGGCTACACCTTC. Its translation is CASRDGQFYGYTF.

The V and J genes are TRBV6-5 and TRBJ1-4; D unclear. This CDR3 has 16 residues. The ends were cut back, 0 bases at V and 5 bases at J, with 13 bases in the middle. Per the germline V gene, CDR1 is MNHEY and CDR2 is SVGAGI. The CDR3 sequence: CASSYSNDDMNEKLFF. CDR3 in DNA: TGTGCCAGCAGTTACTCGAACGATGACATGAATGAAAAACTGTTTTTT.

This clone was recorded only once. This chain links TRBV6-5 with TRBJ1-1, with TRBD1 as a possible D gene (5 bases). V was clipped by 7 bases and J by 2 bases, with 11 bases between them. Germline V gene lookup returns CDR1 MNHEY and CDR2 SVGAGI. The CDR3 spans 13 residues. CDR3 residues: CASTGHANTEAFF. CDR3 DNA sequence: TGTGCCAGCACCGGACACGCCAACACTGAAGCTTTCTTT.

This rearrangement joins TRBV3-1 (or the pseudogene TRBV3-2) to TRBJ1-1; D not resolved. This CDR3 comprises 13 residues. The V end lost 4 bases, the J end lost 3 bases, and 9 bases lay between the germline ends. The germline gives CDR1 LGHDT, CDR2 YNNKEL (reference sequence). The CDR3 loop is CASSLRSHTEAFF. The CDR3, as DNA: TGTGCCAGCAGCCTTCGGTCCCACACTGAAGCTTTCTTT.

The chain is built from TRBV3-1 (or the pseudogene TRBV3-2) and TRBJ1-2, with D unresolved. V was trimmed by 5 bases and J by 8 bases, leaving 15 bases between them. CDR1 is LGHDT and CDR2 is YNNKEL in the germline V gene (reference sequence). This CDR3 comprises 13 residues. The CDR3, as DNA: TGTGCCAGCAGCGACCCTTATTTGGAGGGCTACACCTTC. Amino acid sequence: CASSDPYLEGYTF.

DNA of the CDR3: TGTGCCAGCAGTAGGACTAGCGGGACCTACGAGCAGTACTTC. This translates into CASSRTSGTYEQYF. The chain carries TRBV6-5 and TRBJ2-7; 12 nucleotides line up with TRBD2. This CDR3 contains 14 residues. V shed 5 bases, J shed 2 bases, and the junction held 1 base outside the gene matches. Germline CDR1 is MNHEY and CDR2 is SVGAGI.

The V call is TRBV5-6, the J call TRBJ2-7, with 9 bases lining up with TRBD1. The CDR3 runs to 14 residues. V trimming: 3 bases; J trimming: 6 bases; junction bases outside the gene matches: 7. Germline V lookup: CDR1 SGHDT, CDR2 YYEEEE. The CDR3 DNA reads TGTGCCAGCAGCTGGACAGGGGTGGTCGGCGAGCAGTACTTC. It translates to CASSWTGVVGEQYF.

This clone was counted once. V gene TRBV6-5 combines with J gene TRBJ2-3; D is unresolved. Germline lookup yields CDR1 MNHEY and CDR2 SVGAGI. The CDR3 consists of 14 residues. The V gene lost 8 bases and the J gene lost 0 bases, with 12 bases spanning the gap. The CDR3 protein is CASVPSASTDTQYF. In nucleotides, the CDR3 is TGTGCCAGCGTCCCTTCCGCTAGCACAGATACGCAGTATTTT.

With respect to this clone: A read error may account for a junction end that differs from germline. The rearrangement joins TRBV6-5 to TRBJ1-2; D is unresolved. CDR3 length: 11 residues. The germline gives CDR1 MNHEY, CDR2 SVGAGI. CDR3 DNA: TGTGCCAGCAGTTACGGATCGCGGCACCGCTTC. It yields the protein CASSYGSRHRF.

The V gene is TRBV7-9, the J gene TRBJ2-2; unclear D gene. Per germline, CDR1 SEHNR and CDR2 FQNEAQ (reference sequence). This CDR3 region has 13 residues. V was clipped by 2 bases and J by 3 bases, with 4 bases between them. CDR3 amino acids: CASSLSYTGELFF. CDR3 bases: TGTGCCAGCAGCTTATCATACACCGGGGAGCTGTTTTTT.

The chain has TRBV5-1 and TRBJ1-2; a possible D gene is TRBD1 (6 bases). V was pared by 0 bases and J by 0 bases, with 9 bases between. There are 15 residues in the CDR3. In germline, CDR1 is SGHRS, CDR2 YFSETQ. This CDR3 reads CASSLGTETNYGYTF. The CDR3 nucleotides are TGCGCCAGCAGCTTGGGGACAGAAACTAACTATGGCTACACCTTC.